The 25 T cell receptor beta chains below come from one sample, sequenced in a study of T cells after somatic rescue of genetic block. Only in-frame clones appear in the TCRdb table, and some are missing; sequencing was by immunoSEQ multiplex PCR. This table has some 8,000 clones, around 85% appearing once. Material: peripheral blood mononuclear cells (PBMCs). Receptors originate from a boy between 5 and 17 years old.

This chain links TRBV6-5 with TRBJ1-2; D is perhaps TRBD1 (5 bases). Germline CDR1 reads MNHEY; CDR2 reads SVGAGI. The CDR3 has 12 amino acids. V lost 7 bases and J 7 bases, leaving 13 bases between the germline ends. CDR3 residues: CASTNGGVGYTF. CDR3 sequence (DNA): TGTGCCAGCACCAACGGAGGGGTTGGCTACACCTTC.

This clone was seen a handful of times. V usage is TRBV5-5 and J usage is TRBJ1-5; D perhaps matches TRBD1 (5 bases). V shed 0 bases and J shed 3 bases, with 13 bases lying between them. CDR1 is SGHKS and CDR2 is YYEKEE in the germline V gene (reference sequence). The CDR3 length is 16 residues. The CDR3 coding sequence is TGTGCCAGCAGCTTGGGAAGGGGACTGAACAATCAGCCCCAGCATTTT. Amino acid sequence: CASSLGRGLNNQPQHF.

CDR3 sequence (DNA): TGTGCCAGCAGTTCAGAGGGACAGGGCCTTGGGGAGTACTTC. It specifies CASSSEGQGLGEYF. The J gene is TRBJ2-5, the V gene TRBV2; 9 bases are shared with TRBD1. The CDR3 totals 14 residues. With 5 bases clipped from V and 12 bases from J, the junction kept 13 bases outside the gene matches. Germline lookup yields CDR1 SNHLY and CDR2 FYNNEI. The entire variable domain, with the rest obtained from reference TRBV2 and TRBJ2-5, is as follows: EPEVTQTPSHQVTQMGQEVILRCVPISNHLYFYWYRQILGQKVEFLVSFYNNEISEKSEIFDDQFSVERPDGSNFTLKIRSTKLEDSAMYFCASSSEGQGLGEYFGPGTRLLVL.

This clone was found a few times. The chain joins TRBV7-2 to TRBJ1-5; tentatively, D is TRBD1 (5 bases). The CDR3 is 14 residues long. Deletions cut 4 bases from V and 3 bases from J, with 10 bases between. The germline V gene has CDR1 SGHTA and CDR2 FQGNSA. CDR3 sequence: CASSSGQPNQPQHF. Here the CDR3 DNA reads TGTGCCAGCAGCTCCGGACAACCCAATCAGCCCCAGCATTTT.

This clone was detected a few times. The V and J genes are TRBV11-1 and TRBJ2-5; TRBD1 matches at 9 bases. The CDR3 consists of 14 residues. Germline V gene lookup returns CDR1 SGHAT and CDR2 FQDESV (reference sequence). The V gene end was trimmed by 3 bases and the J gene end by 2 bases; junction bases not matched to a gene: 1. The CDR3 DNA is TGTGCCAGCAGCTTTGGGACAGGGCAAGAGACCCAGTACTTC. Amino acid sequence: CASSFGTGQETQYF.

The chain joins TRBV28 to TRBJ2-3; D is uncertain. Trimming removed 5 bases at V and 6 bases at J, with 9 bases between. The CDR3 loop spans 12 amino acids. Looked up from germline, CDR1 is MDHEN and CDR2 is SYDVKM. CDR3 residues: CASSARSDTQYF. DNA of the CDR3: TGTGCCAGCAGTGCGAGATCCGATACGCAGTATTTT.

The chain combines TRBV7-2 with TRBJ1-1, with a possible D match to TRBD1 (6 bases). V lost 5 bases and J lost 11, with 12 bases in between. The CDR3 covers 11 residues. Germline CDR1 reads SGHTA; CDR2 reads FQGNSA. The CDR3 DNA reads as TGTGCCAGCAGCCTCCGGACAGTCGCTTTCTTT. Translation gives CASSLRTVAFF.

The chain links TRBV18 to TRBJ1-6; D not certain. V shed 2 bases and J shed 10 bases, with 12 bases lying between them. The CDR3 sequence is 14 residues long. Germline lookup yields CDR1 KGHSH and CDR2 LQKENI. CDR3 nucleotides: TGTGCCAGCTCACCAGAAGGGCTTTGGTCACCCCTCCACTTT. This encodes CASSPEGLWSPLHF.

The chain combines TRBV29-1 with TRBJ1-1; D is uncertain. V shed 4 bases and J shed 7 bases, with 7 bases lying between them. Germline V lookup: CDR1 SQVTM, CDR2 ANQGSEA. CDR3 size: 10 residues. The CDR3 DNA reads TGCAGCGTTGCCAGGAGTGAAGCTTTCTTT. This encodes CSVARSEAFF.

V is TRBV28 and J is TRBJ2-2, with D possibly being TRBD1 or TRBD2 (5 bases each). Germline CDR1 reads MDHEN; CDR2 reads SYDVKM. This CDR3 has 20 amino acids. The germline V and J ends were trimmed by 0 bases and 3 bases, with 23 bases remaining between them. The CDR3 here is CASSLWLPSFEGKDTGELFF. The CDR3 bases are TGTGCCAGCAGTTTATGGCTCCCTAGTTTTGAGGGGAAGGACACCGGGGAGCTGTTTTTT.

The chain recombines TRBV27 with TRBJ1-2; D unresolved. The CDR3 spans 16 residues. Germline CDR1 reads MNHEY; CDR2 reads SMNVEV (reference sequence). Deletions cut 5 bases from V and 1 base from J, with 17 bases between. CDR3: CASSPNFGRLNYGYTF. Here the CDR3 DNA reads TGTGCCAGCAGTCCTAATTTCGGGCGGCTTAACTATGGCTACACCTTC.

The V and J genes are TRBV4-1 and TRBJ2-1, with a possible D match to TRBD2 (6 bases). Trimming left V 1 base short and J 5 bases short, with 18 bases between. This CDR3 comprises 17 residues. Germline loops: CDR1 MGHRA, CDR2 YSYEKL. The CDR3 bases are TGCGCCAGCAGCCAAGGGGTTGAGGGAGGCCCCCACAATGAGCAGTTCTTC. It encodes CASSQGVEGGPHNEQFF.

The chain recombines TRBV29-1 with TRBJ1-1, with D perhaps matching TRBD1 (5 bases). Deletions cut 7 bases from V and 1 base from J, with 13 bases between. Germline CDR1 SQVTM, CDR2 ANQGSEA. This CDR3 comprises 13 residues. CDR3 amino acids: CSGGRGRNTEAFF. Here the CDR3 DNA reads TGCAGCGGGGGGAGGGGAAGGAACACTGAAGCTTTCTTT.

The chain recombines TRBV2 with TRBJ1-5; D is unresolved. Trimming pared 6 bases from V and 6 bases from J, leaving 12 bases between. The germline gives CDR1 SNHLY, CDR2 FYNNEI. This CDR3 has 13 residues. The CDR3 nucleotides read TGTGCCAGCAGGAGGGAGGTGGGTCAGCCCCAGCATTTT. Translating it yields CASRREVGQPQHF.

The J gene is TRBJ1-5, the V gene TRBV10-3; D is ambiguous. Germline lookup yields CDR1 ENHRY and CDR2 SYGVKD. The ends were cut back, 8 bases at V and 2 bases at J, with 10 bases in the middle. The CDR3 spans 13 residues. The CDR3: CAIARQGNQPQHF. CDR3 in DNA: TGTGCCATCGCCAGGCAGGGCAATCAGCCCCAGCATTTT.

The V call is TRBV4-3, the J call TRBJ2-1; 9 bases match TRBD2. Germline CDR1 LGHNA, CDR2 YSLEER. CDR3 size: 18 residues. The J segment lost 0 bases and the V segment lost 0 bases, leaving 6 bases of the junction unmatched. The CDR3 protein is CASSQDVWRGGSYNEQFF. The CDR3, as DNA: TGCGCCAGCAGCCAAGATGTCTGGCGGGGGGGCTCCTACAATGAGCAGTTCTTC.

The chain combines TRBV4-1 with TRBJ2-1; D gene ambiguous. The CDR3 is 14 amino acids. Germline values: CDR1 MGHRA, CDR2 YSYEKL. V lost 4 bases to trimming and J lost 6 bases, with 13 bases between them. CDR3: CASSLGGSLNEQFF. The CDR3 region has the DNA TGCGCCAGCAGCCTCGGTGGGTCCCTCAATGAGCAGTTCTTC.

This chain uses TRBV29-1 with TRBJ1-2; D might be TRBD1 (5 bases). The CDR3 is 13 residues long. V was pared by 4 bases and J by 4 bases, with 13 bases between. Per germline, CDR1 SQVTM and CDR2 ANQGSEA. CDR3 sequence (DNA): TGCAGCGTTGGCCAGGGAATCACCTATGGCTACACCTTC. This gives the protein CSVGQGITYGYTF.

This clone was recorded a few times. The chain is built from TRBV7-8 and TRBJ1-1; 8 bases are shared with TRBD1. CDR3 length: 15 amino acids. Per germline, CDR1 SGHVS and CDR2 FQNEAQ. The V gene end was trimmed by 2 bases and the J gene end by 4 bases; junction bases not matched to a gene: 6. Written as DNA, the CDR3 is TGTGCCAGCAGCTTATATCGCAGGGGGCTCACTGAAGCTTTCTTT. This sequence encodes CASSLYRRGLTEAFF.

This clone is a singleton in its sample. The V gene is TRBV7-9, the J gene TRBJ1-2; no clear D. Germline assignment: CDR1 SEHNR and CDR2 FQNEAQ (reference sequence). This CDR3 has 12 residues. V shed 5 bases and J shed 6 bases, with 10 bases lying between them. This CDR3 is CASSPPVNGYTF. CDR3 nucleotide sequence: TGTGCCAGCAGCCCCCCGGTTAATGGCTACACCTTC.

This clone has just a few counts. The V gene is TRBV5-6, the J gene TRBJ1-1, with TRBD1 identical over 7 bases. The CDR3 covers 13 residues. V trimming: 3 bases; J trimming: 6 bases; junction bases outside the gene matches: 5. Germline assignment: CDR1 SGHDT and CDR2 YYEEEE. CDR3 bases: TGTGCCAGCAGCTCGACAGGGATTTCTGAAGCTTTCTTT. It is translated as CASSSTGISEAFF.

The chain joins TRBV29-1 to TRBJ2-7; TRBD2 is a possible D gene (6 bases). The CDR3 covers 13 residues. V was clipped by 4 bases and J by 1 base, with 11 bases between them. Germline assignment: CDR1 SQVTM and CDR2 ANQGSEA. As DNA, the CDR3 is TGCAGCGTTGTTAGGGACTCTTCCTACGAGCAGTACTTC. Encoded protein: CSVVRDSSYEQYF.

For the CDR3, the DNA is TGCAGCGTTGAAGATCCCAGGACAGATACGCAGTATTTT. Translated, it gives CSVEDPRTDTQYF. The V call is TRBV29-1, the J call TRBJ2-3; D is unclear. Per the germline V gene, CDR1 is SQVTM and CDR2 is ANQGSEA. CDR3 size: 13 residues. V dropped 0 bases and J dropped 3 bases, with 7 bases sitting between them.

The chain is built from TRBV13 and TRBJ2-1, with 11 bases that match TRBD2. The CDR3 is 17 amino acids. The germline CDR1 and CDR2 sequences are PRHDT and FYEKMQ (reference sequence). Trimming at V came to 4 bases and at J to 3 bases, leaving 8 bases not matched to a gene. The CDR3 DNA reads TGTGCCAGCAGCTCCTTAGCGGGGGGGCTAGACTACAATGAGCAGTTCTTC. Residues: CASSSLAGGLDYNEQFF.

In its sample, this clone is medium-sized (0.01 to 0.1%). The chain employs TRBV5-1 and TRBJ2-1, with TRBD2 identical over 13 bases. Trimming cost V 3 bases and J 10 bases; bases outside gene matches: 10. Germline CDR1 and CDR2: SGHRS and YFSETQ. CDR3 length: 16 residues. Written as DNA, the CDR3 is TGCGCCAGCAGCTCACAGACTAGCGGGAGGCTGCGGGAGCAGTTCTTC. This translates into CASSSQTSGRLREQFF.